Here is one T cell receptor (beta chain) with its context. Its antigen is not known. The data derive from a study of radiation and T cells in renal cell carcinoma. Stated time point: baseline pretreatment blood. Treatment here: 15 Gy SBRT to primary tumor, nephrectomy 4 weeks later. Radiation-treated patients gave blood at baseline, week 2 and week 4. Clear cell pathology was present in this patient's renal cell carcinoma. The method was immunoSEQ multiplex PCR; TCRdb's version includes in-frame clones alone and lacks a portion of them. The sample yields 90,000 to 100,000 clones, roughly 90% seen once. The V end was cut by 9 bases, the J end by 11 bases, with 25 bases between. CDR3 length: 14 residues. Study-wide results and caveats: Top tumor clonotypes rose in blood 2 weeks post-radiation, then contracted. Without pretreatment biopsies, baseline tumor clonotype presence was undetermined.

The sequence was obtained from a man aged 45 to 65 with renal cell carcinoma. The sample in question was blood, obtained from a patient whose treatment included radiotherapy and nephrectomy. J is TRBJ1-1 and V is TRBV23-1, with D unclear. TRBV23-1 is given ORF status, its function remaining uncertain. CDR3 DNA: TGCGCCAGAAACCTACTCACATGTTGGGGTCGGGCTTTCTTT. It yields the protein CARNLLTCWGRAFF.